This entry is about one T cell receptor beta chain. The antigen remains unidentified. V was clipped by 8 bases and J by 1 base, with 11 bases between them. The CDR3 covers 13 residues. The germline CDR1 and CDR2 sequences are ENHRY and SYGVKD. These data come from a study of T cell repertoires in cytomegalovirus infection. About the study: HLA-C-restricted CMV epitopes, recently identified, and well-studied HLA-B-restricted ones were used by the study. General study findings and limits: There were carriers of CMV plus the relevant HLA, and cumulative public TCR beta family frequency identified them.

TCRdb re-called the reads with MiXCR, one entry per CDR3 protein. In the table there are roughly 700,000 distinct CDR3 sequences, about 30% of which are singletons. This receptor was identified in a human donor in good health (CMV status not recorded). Some clones in this sample may be carry-over from other donors' samples. The starting material was cultured PBMCs, obtained from culture after CMV antigen stimulation. The chain uses TRBV10-3 and TRBJ2-5; D not resolved. The CDR3 spells CAIGSQTQETQYF. The DNA of the CDR3 is TGTGCCATCGGTAGTCAGACCCAAGAGACCCAGTACTTC.